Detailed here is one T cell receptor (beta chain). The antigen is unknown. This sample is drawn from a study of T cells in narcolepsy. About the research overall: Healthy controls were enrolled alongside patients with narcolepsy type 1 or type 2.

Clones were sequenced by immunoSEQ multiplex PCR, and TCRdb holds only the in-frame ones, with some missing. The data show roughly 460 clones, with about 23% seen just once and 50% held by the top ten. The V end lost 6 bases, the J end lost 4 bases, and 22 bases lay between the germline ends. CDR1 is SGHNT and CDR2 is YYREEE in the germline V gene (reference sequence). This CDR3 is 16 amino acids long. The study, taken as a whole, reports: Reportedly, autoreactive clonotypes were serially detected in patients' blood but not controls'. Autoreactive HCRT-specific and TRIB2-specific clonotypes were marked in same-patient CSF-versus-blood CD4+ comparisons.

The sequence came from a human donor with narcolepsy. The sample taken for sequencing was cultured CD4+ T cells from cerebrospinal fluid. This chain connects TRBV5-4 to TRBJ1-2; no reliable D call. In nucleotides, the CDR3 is TGTGCCAGCAAATCATGCCTACCAGGAAAGACCTATGGCTACACCTTC. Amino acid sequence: CASKSCLPGKTYGYTF.